The entry below describes one T cell receptor (beta chain). Its antigen is as yet unknown. Profiled with immunoSEQ multiplex PCR; TCRdb holds only in-frame clones, not every one. The sample shows about 180,000 clones, roughly 85% of them seen only once. These data come from a study of cytomegalovirus exposure and HLA in healthy donors. Study outcomes and limitations: In vitro assays verified that a few CMV-associated chains recognized CMV antigens specifically.

This CDR3 is 15 amino acids long. The TCR was taken from a man between 18 and 35 years old in good health and CMV-seropositive. Sequenced material: PBMCs. The genes are TRBV1 and TRBJ2-1; the tabulated D call, TRBD2, remains unverified against the DNA. TRBV1 is recorded as a pseudogene. The CDR3 here is CTSSQAQREDHEQFF. DNA for the CDR3: TGCACCAGCAGCCAGGCCCAGCGGGAGGACCATGAGCAGTTCTTC.